This T cell receptor beta chain was found in a study of T cells after yellow fever vaccination. Germline V gene data show CDR1 as SGHTA and CDR2 as FQGTGA. V lost 5 bases and J lost 4, with 9 bases in between. This CDR3 spans 13 amino acids. This clonotype was seen ten or more times. The study made its TCR cDNA through 5'RACE template switching. That step introduced a universal primer site along with UMIs. A single record per CDR3 protein comes from TCRdb applying MiXCR to the 5' RACE reads. The top ten hold roughly 19% of the sample, which has 350,000 to 550,000 distinct CDR3 sequences, approximately 18% seen once.

The sample was PBMCs, taken before the yellow fever booster vaccination. This rearrangement joins TRBV7-3 to TRBJ2-1; a weak D match, TRBD2 (6 bases). This sequence originates from a man between 18 and 29 years old who received the YFV17D yellow fever vaccine. This CDR3 reads CASSQDYYNEQFF. In nucleotides, the CDR3 is TGTGCCAGCAGCCAGGACTATTACAATGAGCAGTTCTTC.